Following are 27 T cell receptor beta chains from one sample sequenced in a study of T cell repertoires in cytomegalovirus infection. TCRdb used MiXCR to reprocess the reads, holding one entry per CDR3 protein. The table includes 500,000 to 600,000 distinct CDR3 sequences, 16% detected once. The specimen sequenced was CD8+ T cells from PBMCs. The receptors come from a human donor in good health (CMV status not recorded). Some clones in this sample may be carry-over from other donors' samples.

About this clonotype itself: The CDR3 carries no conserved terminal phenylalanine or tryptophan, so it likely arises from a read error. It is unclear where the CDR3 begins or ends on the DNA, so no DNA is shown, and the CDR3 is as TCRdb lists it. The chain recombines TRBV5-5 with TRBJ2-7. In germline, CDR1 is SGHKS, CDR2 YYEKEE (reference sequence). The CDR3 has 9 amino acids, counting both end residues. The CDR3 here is CASSLRLGR.

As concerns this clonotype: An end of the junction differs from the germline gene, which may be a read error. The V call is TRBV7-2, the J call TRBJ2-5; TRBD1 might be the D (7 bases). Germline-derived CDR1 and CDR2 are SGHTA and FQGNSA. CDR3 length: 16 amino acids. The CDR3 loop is CASSDPGTDDRGTQYF. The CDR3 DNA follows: TGTGCCAGCAGCGACCCCGGGACAGACGATCGGGGGACCCAGTACTTT.

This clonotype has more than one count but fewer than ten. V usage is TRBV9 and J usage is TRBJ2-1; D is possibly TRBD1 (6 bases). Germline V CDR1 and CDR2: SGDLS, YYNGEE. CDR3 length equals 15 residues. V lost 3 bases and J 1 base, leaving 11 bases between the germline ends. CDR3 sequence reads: CASSARQGSYNEQFF. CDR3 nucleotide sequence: TGTGCCAGCAGCGCACGGCAGGGGTCCTACAATGAGCAGTTCTTC.

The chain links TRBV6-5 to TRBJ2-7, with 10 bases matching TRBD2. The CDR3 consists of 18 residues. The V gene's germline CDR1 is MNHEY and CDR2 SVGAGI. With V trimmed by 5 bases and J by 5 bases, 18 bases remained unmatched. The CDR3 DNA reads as TGTGCCAGCAGTACGGGGGCAGGTTTGGGGACTAGCGTCGACGAGCAGTACTTC. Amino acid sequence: CASSTGAGLGTSVDEQYF.

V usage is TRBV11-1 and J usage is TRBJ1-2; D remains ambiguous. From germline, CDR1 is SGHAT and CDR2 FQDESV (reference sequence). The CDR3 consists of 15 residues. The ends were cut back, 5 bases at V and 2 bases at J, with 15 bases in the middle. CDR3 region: CASSTSRETNYGYTF. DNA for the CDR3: TGTGCCAGCAGCACGAGTCGGGAGACGAACTATGGCTACACCTTC.

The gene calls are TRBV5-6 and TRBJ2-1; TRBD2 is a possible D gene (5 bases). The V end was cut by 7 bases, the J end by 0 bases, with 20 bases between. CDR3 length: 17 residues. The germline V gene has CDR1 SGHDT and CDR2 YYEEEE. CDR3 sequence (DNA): TGTGCCAGCGAATTTCAATTGGCTACTAGCTCCTACAATGAGCAGTTCTTC. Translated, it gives CASEFQLATSSYNEQFF.

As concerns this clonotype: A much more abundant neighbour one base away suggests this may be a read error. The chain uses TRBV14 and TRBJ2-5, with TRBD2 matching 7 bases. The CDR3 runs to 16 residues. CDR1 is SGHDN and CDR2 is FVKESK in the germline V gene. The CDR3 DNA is TGTGCCAGCAACCAAGTGTCCCAGGGCGGGAGAGAGACCCAGTACTTC. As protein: CASNQVSQGGRETQYF.

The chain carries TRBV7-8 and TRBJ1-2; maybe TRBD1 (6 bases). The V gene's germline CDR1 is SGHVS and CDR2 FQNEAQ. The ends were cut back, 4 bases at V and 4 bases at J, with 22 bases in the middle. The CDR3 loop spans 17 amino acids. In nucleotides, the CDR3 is TGTGCCAGCAGCTCCCTTCGGACAGCCCCCAGGGGCTATGGCTACACCTTC. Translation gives CASSSLRTAPRGYGYTF.

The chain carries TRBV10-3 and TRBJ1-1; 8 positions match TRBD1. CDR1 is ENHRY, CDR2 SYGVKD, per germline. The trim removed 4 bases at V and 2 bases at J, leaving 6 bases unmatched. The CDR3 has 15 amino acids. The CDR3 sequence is CAISADREVNTEAFF. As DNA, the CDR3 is TGTGCCATCAGTGCGGACAGGGAGGTAAACACTGAAGCTTTCTTT.

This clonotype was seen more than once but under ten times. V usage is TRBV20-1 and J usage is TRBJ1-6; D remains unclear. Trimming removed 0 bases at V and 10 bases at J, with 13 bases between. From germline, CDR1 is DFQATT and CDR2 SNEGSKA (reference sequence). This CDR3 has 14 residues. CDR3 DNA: TGCAGTGCTAGAGAACGGAAAAAAGGATCACCCCTCCACTTT. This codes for CSARERKKGSPLHF.

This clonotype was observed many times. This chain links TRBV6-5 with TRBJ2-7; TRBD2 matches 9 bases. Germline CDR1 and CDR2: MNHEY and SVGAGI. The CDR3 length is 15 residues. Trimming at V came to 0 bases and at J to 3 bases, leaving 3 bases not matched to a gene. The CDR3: CASSYSRGRVYEQYF. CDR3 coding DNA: TGTGCCAGCAGTTACTCTCGCGGGAGGGTCTACGAGCAGTACTTC.

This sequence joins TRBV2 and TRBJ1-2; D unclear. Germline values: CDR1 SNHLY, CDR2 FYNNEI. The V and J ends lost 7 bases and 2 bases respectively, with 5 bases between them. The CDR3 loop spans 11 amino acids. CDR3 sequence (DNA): TGTGCCAGCATACCCAACTATGGCTACACCTTC. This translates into CASIPNYGYTF.

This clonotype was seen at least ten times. The chain's CDR3 is CASKISNQPQHF. DNA for the CDR3: TGTGCCAGCAAGATTAGCAATCAGCCCCAGCATTTT. V gene TRBV12-3 or TRBV12-4 combines with J gene TRBJ1-5; D is unresolved. This CDR3 contains 12 residues. The V gene lost 7 bases and the J gene lost 0 bases, with 4 bases spanning the gap.

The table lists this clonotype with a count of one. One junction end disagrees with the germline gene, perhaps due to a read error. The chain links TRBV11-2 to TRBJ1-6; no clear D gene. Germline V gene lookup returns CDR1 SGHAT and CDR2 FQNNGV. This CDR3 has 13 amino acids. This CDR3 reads CASRIGSGSPRHF. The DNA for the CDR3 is TGTGCCAGCAGAATAGGGAGCGGGTCACCCCGCCACTTT.

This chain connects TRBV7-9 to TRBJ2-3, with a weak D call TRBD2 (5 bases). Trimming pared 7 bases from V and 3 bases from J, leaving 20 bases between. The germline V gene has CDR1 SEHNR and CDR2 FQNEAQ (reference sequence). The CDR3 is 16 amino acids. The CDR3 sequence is CASTPLEGSETDTQYF. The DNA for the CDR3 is TGTGCCAGCACCCCGTTAGAGGGTTCGGAAACAGATACGCAGTATTTT.

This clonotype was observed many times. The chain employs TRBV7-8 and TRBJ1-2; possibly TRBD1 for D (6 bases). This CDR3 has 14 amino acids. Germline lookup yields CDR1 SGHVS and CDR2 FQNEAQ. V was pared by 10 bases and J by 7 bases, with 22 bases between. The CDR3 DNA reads TGTGCCACAGCCGTTTCGGGGGGGCTGGTTGGCTACACCTTC. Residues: CATAVSGGLVGYTF.

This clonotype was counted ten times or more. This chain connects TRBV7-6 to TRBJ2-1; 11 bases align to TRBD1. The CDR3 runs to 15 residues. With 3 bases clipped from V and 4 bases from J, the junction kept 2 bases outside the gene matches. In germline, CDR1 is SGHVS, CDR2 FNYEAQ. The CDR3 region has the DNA TGTGCCAGCAGCTTGGACAGGGGGCTTTACAATGAGCAGTTCTTC. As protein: CASSLDRGLYNEQFF.

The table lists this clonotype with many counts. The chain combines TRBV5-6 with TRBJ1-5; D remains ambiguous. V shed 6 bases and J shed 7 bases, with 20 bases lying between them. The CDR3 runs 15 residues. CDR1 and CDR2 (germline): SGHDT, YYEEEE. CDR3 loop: CASTFFGDREQPQHF. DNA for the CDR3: TGTGCCAGCACCTTTTTTGGGGATCGGGAGCAGCCCCAGCATTTT. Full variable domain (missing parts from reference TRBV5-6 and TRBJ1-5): DAGVTQSPTHLIKTRGQQVTLRCSPKSGHDTVSWYQQALGQGPQFIFQYYEEEERQRGNFPDRFSGHQFPNYSSELNVNALLLGDSALYLCASTFFGDREQPQHFGDGTRLSIL.

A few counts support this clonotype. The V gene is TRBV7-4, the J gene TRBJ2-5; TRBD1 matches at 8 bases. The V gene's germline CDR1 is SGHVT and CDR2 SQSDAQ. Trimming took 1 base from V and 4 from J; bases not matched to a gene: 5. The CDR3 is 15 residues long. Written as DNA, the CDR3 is TGTGCCAGCAGCTTAGGCCAGGGGGCGGTAGAGACCCAGTACTTC. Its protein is CASSLGQGAVETQYF.

The CDR3 is CASSQTGTGAYEQYF. The CDR3 DNA reads as TGTGCCAGCAGCCAGACGGGGACCGGGGCTTACGAGCAGTACTTC. The gene calls are TRBV7-9 and TRBJ2-7, with D perhaps being TRBD1 or TRBD2 (5 bases each). The CDR3 is made up of 15 amino acids. Looked up from germline, CDR1 is SEHNR and CDR2 is FQNEAQ (reference sequence). V gave up 5 bases and J gave up 4 bases, with 18 bases separating them.

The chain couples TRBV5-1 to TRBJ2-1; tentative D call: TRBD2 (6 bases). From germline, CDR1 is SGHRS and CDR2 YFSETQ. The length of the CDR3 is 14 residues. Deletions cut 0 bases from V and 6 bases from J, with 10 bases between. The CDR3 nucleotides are TGCGCCAGCAGCTTGGCGGGAGCGAGCAATGAGCAGTTCTTC. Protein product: CASSLAGASNEQFF.

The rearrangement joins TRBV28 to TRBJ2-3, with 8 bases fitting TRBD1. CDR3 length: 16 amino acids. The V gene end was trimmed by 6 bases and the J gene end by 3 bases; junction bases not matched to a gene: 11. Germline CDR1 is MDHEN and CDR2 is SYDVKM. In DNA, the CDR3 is TGTGCCAGCAGCCCCTTGGCAGGGGGCATGACAGATACGCAGTATTTT. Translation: CASSPLAGGMTDTQYF.

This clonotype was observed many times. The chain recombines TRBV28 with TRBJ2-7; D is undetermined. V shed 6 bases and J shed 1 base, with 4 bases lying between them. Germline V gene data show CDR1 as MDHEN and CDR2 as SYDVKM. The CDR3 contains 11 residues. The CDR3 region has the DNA TGTGCCAGCAGGGGTTCCTACGAGCAGTACTTC. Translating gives CASRGSYEQYF.

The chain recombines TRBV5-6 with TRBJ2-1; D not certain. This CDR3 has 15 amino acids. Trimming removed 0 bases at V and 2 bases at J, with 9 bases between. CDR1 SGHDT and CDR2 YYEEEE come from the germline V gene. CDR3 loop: CASSLVAPPYNEQFF. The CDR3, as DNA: TGTGCCAGCAGCTTGGTCGCGCCCCCCTACAATGAGCAGTTCTTC. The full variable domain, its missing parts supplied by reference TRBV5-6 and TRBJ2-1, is DAGVTQSPTHLIKTRGQQVTLRCSPKSGHDTVSWYQQALGQGPQFIFQYYEEEERQRGNFPDRFSGHQFPNYSSELNVNALLLGDSALYLCASSLVAPPYNEQFFGPGTRLTVL.

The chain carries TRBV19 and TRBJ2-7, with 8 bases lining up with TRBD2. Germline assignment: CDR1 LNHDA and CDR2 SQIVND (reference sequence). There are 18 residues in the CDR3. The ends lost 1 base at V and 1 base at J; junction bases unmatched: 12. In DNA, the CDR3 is TGTGCCAGTAGTATAGGCCCAGCGGGAGTCTCTAGATCCTACGAGCAGTACTTC. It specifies CASSIGPAGVSRSYEQYF.

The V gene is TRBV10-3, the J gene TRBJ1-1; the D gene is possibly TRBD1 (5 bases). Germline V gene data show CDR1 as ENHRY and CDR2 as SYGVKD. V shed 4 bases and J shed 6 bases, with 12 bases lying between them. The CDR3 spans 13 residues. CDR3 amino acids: CAISAGREAEAFF. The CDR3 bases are TGTGCCATCAGTGCAGGGAGGGAAGCTGAAGCTTTCTTT.

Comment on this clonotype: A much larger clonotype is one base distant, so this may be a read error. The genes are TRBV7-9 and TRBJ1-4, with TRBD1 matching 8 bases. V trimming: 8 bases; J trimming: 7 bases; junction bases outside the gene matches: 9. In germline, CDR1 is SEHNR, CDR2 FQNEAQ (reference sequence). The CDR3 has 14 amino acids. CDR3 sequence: CASGTTGVGEKLFF. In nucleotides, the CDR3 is TGTGCCAGCGGCACGACAGGGGTTGGTGAAAAACTGTTTTTT.